The clone carrying this T cell receptor beta chain came up a few times. What it recognizes is unknown. From about 400 ng of RNA, a library with molecular barcoded alpha/delta and beta/gamma adaptors was made. Using its own MiXCR run on the reads, TCRdb lists one record per CDR3 protein. Found here are tens of thousands of distinct CDR3 sequences, roughly 15% of them singletons; the top ten hold around 66%. The data were taken from a study of read filtering for tumor transcriptome and immune sequencing. The overall study: Mean patient age was approximately 66 years, range roughly 47 to 90; around 17 male, 12 to 15 female. Whole-transcriptome libraries were prepared after DNase treatment.

The germline V gene encodes CDR1 MDHEN and CDR2 SYDVKM. The CDR3 consists of 15 residues. Losses at the gene ends were 4 bases for V and 2 bases for J; bases not matched to a gene: 7. The study's findings and limits: IR-seq captured clonotypes deeper and more reliably than RNA-seq. Around 84% of IR-seq clonotypes had one read, totaling roughly 3.5% of reads; RNA-seq: 74.6% and 44.6%.

The clonotype comes from a donor aged 40 or over with multiple myeloma. What was sequenced was a population of CD138-negative cells sorted from bone marrow. V gene TRBV28 combines with J gene TRBJ2-7; 8 bases agree with TRBD2. CDR3 bases: TGTGCCAGCAGTTCGATGACTAGCGCGGCCTACGAGCAGTACTTC. Its protein product is CASSSMTSAAYEQYF. Looking up the rest from reference TRBV28 and TRBJ2-7 gives the full variable domain: DVKVTQSSRYLVKRTGEKVFLECVQDMDHENMFWYRQDPGLGLRLIYFSYDVKMKEKGDIPEGYSVSREKKERFSLILESASTNQTSMYLCASSSMTSAAYEQYFGPGTRLTVT.